Below are 7 T cell receptor beta chains sequenced from a single sample in a study of blood T cell repertoires in COVID-19 (dated by TCRdb to 2020 to 2021). The method was the immunoSEQ multiplex PCR assay. TCRdb holds this immuneACCESS table with in-frame rearrangements only. Some clones are missing; in checked studies, unresolved V genes explain under half, and the rest has no known cause. The sample table holds some 250,000 clones, of which about 90% were seen once. The ten largest clonotypes hold more than 10% of the sample. Sequenced input: peripheral blood. Source of these receptors: a woman between 25 and 40 years old with COVID-19, enrolled during active disease.

This rearrangement joins TRBV28 to TRBJ1-1; D not resolved. This CDR3 has 15 amino acids. The V gene lost 0 bases and the J gene lost 4 bases, with 12 bases spanning the gap. CDR1 and CDR2 (germline): MDHEN, SYDVKM. This CDR3 reads CASSLWESTGTEAFF. The CDR3 DNA reads TGTGCCAGCAGTTTATGGGAAAGTACGGGCACTGAAGCTTTCTTT.

This clone was detected only once. The V gene is TRBV13, the J gene TRBJ2-6; unclear D gene. The CDR3 sequence is 12 residues long. V lost 5 bases to trimming and J lost 8 bases, with 7 bases between them. Germline V lookup: CDR1 PRHDT, CDR2 FYEKMQ (reference sequence). In DNA, the CDR3 is TGTGCCAGCAGCGCGAATACCAACGTCCTGACTTTC. Its protein product is CASSANTNVLTF.

V is TRBV7-9 and J is TRBJ1-2; D gene uncertain. The germline V gene encodes CDR1 SEHNR and CDR2 FQNEAQ (reference sequence). This CDR3 has 13 amino acids. Between the trimmed V and J ends, which lost 4 bases and 2 bases, there was a span of 8 bases. CDR3 in amino acids: CASSSDKNYGYTF. The CDR3 bases are TGTGCCAGCAGCTCAGACAAGAACTATGGCTACACCTTC.

In this sample, this clone turned up once. V usage is TRBV7-9 and J usage is TRBJ1-1; TRBD1 is a possible D gene (6 bases). Germline V gene sequence: CDR1 SEHNR, CDR2 FQNEAQ (reference sequence). The CDR3 covers 15 residues. Trimming cost V 6 bases and J 1 base, with 15 bases left between them. The CDR3 DNA sequence: TGTGCCAGCAGGCGTCAACAGGGAAGGAACACTGAAGCTTTCTTT. Translated, it gives CASRRQQGRNTEAFF.

The chain has TRBV24-1 and TRBJ1-4, with D possibly being TRBD1 (5 bases). The germline V and J ends were trimmed by 9 bases and 11 bases, with 15 bases remaining between them. CDR1 is KGHDR, CDR2 SFDVKD, per germline. The CDR3 has 12 residues. CDR3 amino acids: CATLAGRGKLFF. CDR3 sequence (DNA): TGTGCCACCTTAGCGGGGCGAGGGAAACTGTTTTTT.

CDR3 residues: CSARVGTGEYF. The CDR3 coding sequence is TGCAGTGCTAGAGTCGGGACTGGGGAGTACTTC. This chain joins TRBV20-1 and TRBJ2-4; perhaps TRBD2 as D (6 bases). This CDR3 has 11 residues. Germline V gene lookup returns CDR1 DFQATT and CDR2 SNEGSKA (reference sequence). The ends were cut back, 1 base at V and 14 bases at J, with 12 bases in the middle.

The rearrangement uses TRBV5-5 and TRBJ2-3; 13 nucleotides match TRBD2. The CDR3 has 15 amino acids. Losses at the gene ends were 3 bases for V and 5 bases for J; bases not matched to a gene: 3. Germline V gene data show CDR1 as SGHKS and CDR2 as YYEKEE (reference sequence). Here the CDR3 reads CASSSGLAGLDTQYF. DNA for the CDR3: TGTGCCAGCAGCTCGGGACTAGCGGGGTTAGATACGCAGTATTTT.